This TCR beta chain emerged from a study of OX40 agonist ivuxolimab in advanced cancers. Study as a whole: Every 2 weeks, patients got intravenous ivuxolimab at one of six dose levels (0.01-10 mg/kg). Partial responses, seen in three patients, involved one hepatocellular carcinoma and two cutaneous melanomas.

This CDR3 has 14 amino acids. In germline, CDR1 is MNHEY, CDR2 SMNVEV (reference sequence). Trimming took 8 bases from V and 2 from J, leaving 15 bases between them. Sequenced by immunoSEQ multiplex PCR; TCRdb stores in-frame clones only, minus some. The sample yields over 100,000 clones, just under 95% seen once. A word on this clone: Its antigen remains unidentified.

Study conclusions and caveats: Several nonresponders also turned out to have low normalized T-cell clonal expansion.

Sequenced here: CD4+ or CD8+ T cells sorted from blood, sampled in a trial of the OX40 agonist ivuxolimab. The chain recombines TRBV27 with TRBJ1-2, with D possibly matching TRBD1 (5 bases). This sequence was found in an adult with an advanced solid tumor such as melanoma, head and neck, liver or kidney cancer. CDR3 region: CASRGGGVNYGYTF. The CDR3 DNA is TGTGCCAGCCGGGGGGGAGGGGTGAACTATGGCTACACCTTC.